This TCR beta chain was observed in a study of Graves' ophthalmopathy and Graves' hyperthyroidism. Ophthalmopathy donors' eye disease showed moderate-to-severe activity, CAS of at least 3, NOSPECS of at least 4 and duration under 3 months. 8.5 to 10 ml of fresh blood yielded the PBMCs by density gradient. In germline, CDR1 is MNHNS, CDR2 SASEGT. The CDR3 is 13 amino acids. The V gene lost 2 bases and the J gene lost 7 bases, with 12 bases spanning the gap. Study-wide results and limits: Between ophthalmopathy and stable hyperthyroidism, a 13-signature model drew a separation with nearly 90% sensitivity and less than 83% specificity. Ophthalmopathy progression was predicted by the model at about 69% sensitivity and 72.22% specificity.

This clonotype was recorded many times. Its cognate antigen is unknown. The study amplified TCR beta CDR3 regions using RNA transcripts. Scientists carried out first-round RT-PCR using HTBI primers and then a second-round multiplex PCR. In TCRdb, the multiplex PCR reads were re-called with MiXCR into one record per CDR3 protein. Of approximately 210,000 distinct CDR3 sequences listed, under 25% were seen once; the top ten hold around two fifths. V usage is TRBV6-1 and J usage is TRBJ2-7; no reliable D call. This sequence originates from a woman aged 50 to 60 with Graves' ophthalmopathy. Material for sequencing was peripheral blood. CDR3 nucleotide sequence: TGTGCCAGCAGTGAAAGGGCAAATTGGGAGCAGTACTTC. This translates into CASSERANWEQYF.